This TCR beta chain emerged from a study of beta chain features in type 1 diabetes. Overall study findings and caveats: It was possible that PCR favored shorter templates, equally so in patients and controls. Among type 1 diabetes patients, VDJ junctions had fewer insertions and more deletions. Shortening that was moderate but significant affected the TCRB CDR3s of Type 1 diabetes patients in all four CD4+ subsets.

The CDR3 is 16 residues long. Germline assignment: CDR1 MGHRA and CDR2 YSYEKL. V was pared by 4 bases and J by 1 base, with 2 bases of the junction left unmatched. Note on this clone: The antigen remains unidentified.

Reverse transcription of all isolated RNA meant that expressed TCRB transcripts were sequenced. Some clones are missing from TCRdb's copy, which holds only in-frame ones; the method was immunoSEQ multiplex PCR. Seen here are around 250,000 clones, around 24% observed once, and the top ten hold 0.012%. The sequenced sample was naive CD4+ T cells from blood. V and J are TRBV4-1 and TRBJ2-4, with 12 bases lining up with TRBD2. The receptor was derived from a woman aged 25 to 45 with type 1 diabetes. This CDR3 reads CASSPGLAGAKNIQYF. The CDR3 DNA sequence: TGCGCCAGCAGCCCAGGACTAGCGGGGGCCAAAAACATTCAGTACTTC.